A selection of T cell receptor beta chains follows, all from one sample in a study of T cells after yellow fever vaccination. TCRdb re-called the 5' RACE reads through MiXCR, storing one row per CDR3 protein. The sample yields around 340,000 distinct CDR3 sequences, 8.7% seen once. Source: PBMCs, taken on the day of the first yellow fever vaccination. Source of these receptors: a man aged 18-30 years who received the YFV17D yellow fever vaccine. CDR3s include the opening cysteine and the closing phenylalanine or tryptophan. A D gene is named only where the DNA matches it firmly. A clone size is listed for some rows: how often the clone was seen (once, few, many), or a class if it is expanded.

D: NA; V: TRBV12-3/TRBV12-4; J: TRBJ2-3; size: few; DNA: TGTGCCAGCAGTTTCGGTCGTCCAGGGGGGGATACGCAGTATTTT; CDR3: CASSFGRPGGDTQYF
D: TRBD2; V: TRBV7-6; J: TRBJ2-3; size: NA; DNA: TGTGCCAGCAGCAACACCAAAGCGGGGGGGATCACAGATACGCAGTATTTT; CDR3: CASSNTKAGGITDTQYF
D: NA; V: TRBV14; J: TRBJ2-5; size: few; DNA: TGTGCCAGCAGCCAAGCGTCGGAGACCCAGTACTTC; CDR3: CASSQASETQYF
D: NA; V: TRBV5-8; J: TRBJ1-4; size: many; DNA: TGTGCCAGCAGCTTAACCTCCGAAAAACTGTTTTTT; CDR3: CASSLTSEKLFF
D: TRBD2; V: TRBV20-1; J: TRBJ2-7; size: NA; DNA: TGCAGTGCTAGACCCCCCGGGACTAGCACCCACGAGCAGTACTTC; CDR3: CSARPPGTSTHEQYF
D: NA; V: TRBV5-4; J: TRBJ2-7; size: NA; DNA: TGTGCCAGCAGCTTGAGCTGGGCGGGCGAGCAGTACTTC; CDR3: CASSLSWAGEQYF
D: NA; V: TRBV5-1; J: TRBJ1-1; size: NA; DNA: TGCGCCAGCAGCGAAGACTTCTCCGTGAACACTGAAGCTTTCTTT; CDR3: CASSEDFSVNTEAFF
D: TRBD2; V: TRBV5-4; J: TRBJ2-2; size: many; DNA: TGTGCCAGCAGCTTGGTGGGGCGGGGGTCGAACACCGGGGAGCTGTTTTTT; CDR3: CASSLVGRGSNTGELFF
D: NA; V: TRBV4-1; J: TRBJ2-1; size: few; DNA: TGCGCCAGCAGCCAGGGCCAGACGGGATACTCCTACAATGAGCAGTTCTTC; CDR3: CASSQGQTGYSYNEQFF
D: NA; V: TRBV7-3; J: TRBJ2-1; size: many; DNA: TGTGCCAGCAGCCACCTATACGGACCCCTCTACAATGAGCAGTTCTTC; CDR3: CASSHLYGPLYNEQFF
D: TRBD2; V: TRBV29-1; J: TRBJ2-1; size: many; DNA: TGCAGCGGGGGACTAGCGGGGGAACGGGAGCAGTTCTTC; CDR3: CSGGLAGEREQFF
D: NA; V: TRBV29-1; J: TRBJ1-2; size: NA; DNA: TGCAGCGTTGCAAGAGGGTGGGATGGCTACACCTTC; CDR3: CSVARGWDGYTF
D: TRBD1; V: TRBV28; J: TRBJ2-1; size: NA; DNA: TGTGCCAGCAGTCTCCATCCGACAGGGATGAGGGTCAATGAGCAGTTCTTC; CDR3: CASSLHPTGMRVNEQFF
D: NA; V: TRBV4-3; J: TRBJ2-2; size: NA; DNA: TGCGCCAGCAGCCTTGACACCCCCGCGAACACCGGGGAGCTGTTTTTT; CDR3: CASSLDTPANTGELFF
D: TRBD1; V: TRBV7-9; J: TRBJ2-5; size: NA; DNA: TGTGCCAGCAGCTTAGTTAGGGGACAGGTGGAGGAGACCCAGTACTTC; CDR3: CASSLVRGQVEETQYF
D: NA; V: TRBV11-2; J: TRBJ1-5; size: many; DNA: TGTGCCAGCAGCTTAGGCAGGGGAGGACACGGTCAGCCCCAGCATTTT; CDR3: CASSLGRGGHGQPQHF
D: NA; V: TRBV6-1; J: TRBJ2-5; size: many; DNA: TGTGCCAGCTCGAGGGGGGCGACAGGCGGAGAGACCCAGTACTTC; CDR3: CASSRGATGGETQYF
D: NA; V: TRBV7-6; J: TRBJ1-1; size: many; DNA: TGTGCCAGCAGCAAGAAGTGGCAGCGGGGGACTGAAGCTTTCTTT; CDR3: CASSKKWQRGTEAFF
D: NA; V: TRBV4-1; J: TRBJ2-6; size: few; DNA: TGCGCCAGCAGCTTCCGACCGGGATCTAAGGCCAACGTCCTGACTTTC; CDR3: CASSFRPGSKANVLTF
D: NA; V: TRBV12-3/TRBV12-4; J: TRBJ2-3; size: few; DNA: TGTGCCAGCAGTTTCACCCCTCGAGATATCACAGATACGCAGTATTTT; CDR3: CASSFTPRDITDTQYF
D: NA; V: TRBV25-1; J: TRBJ2-2; size: NA; DNA: TGTGCCAGCAGTGAATGGTGGGGCACCGGGGAGCTGTTTTTT; CDR3: CASSEWWGTGELFF
D: TRBD2; V: TRBV18; J: TRBJ2-7; size: few; DNA: TGTGCCAGCTCACCATCCGGGACTAGCGAGCAGTACTTC; CDR3: CASSPSGTSEQYF
D: TRBD2; V: TRBV10-3; J: TRBJ2-3; size: few; DNA: TGTGCCATCAGGCTGACTAGCGGGGGGGCCGTCACAGATACGCAGTATTTT; CDR3: CAIRLTSGGAVTDTQYF
D: NA; V: TRBV9; J: TRBJ1-6; size: many; DNA: TGTGCCAGCAGCTTTCGGGATTCTAATTCACCCCTCCACTTT; CDR3: CASSFRDSNSPLHF
D: TRBD2; V: TRBV5-1; J: TRBJ2-7; size: NA; DNA: TGCGCCAGCAGCAGGGACTATCCGATATCCTACGAGCAGTACTTC; CDR3: CASSRDYPISYEQYF
D: TRBD2; V: TRBV11-1; J: TRBJ2-1; size: once; DNA: TGTGCCAGCAGCTACCCTACCGGGACTAGCGGGGCGATCTACAATGAGCAGTTCTTC; CDR3: CASSYPTGTSGAIYNEQFF
D: TRBD1; V: TRBV10-1; J: TRBJ2-3; size: NA; DNA: TGCGCCAGCAGTGACTCCGGCGGACAGGGAACAGATACGCAGTATTTT; CDR3: CASSDSGGQGTDTQYF
D: TRBD1; V: TRBV6-1; J: TRBJ2-5; size: many; DNA: TGTGCCAGCAGTGAAGCCCCACAGGGGCCTCAAGAGACCCAGTACTTC; CDR3: CASSEAPQGPQETQYF
D: NA; V: TRBV7-9; J: TRBJ1-1; size: few; DNA: TGTGCCAGCAGCTTAGGGGAGGCGGGGAACACTGAAGCTTTCTTT; CDR3: CASSLGEAGNTEAFF
D: NA; V: TRBV29-1; J: TRBJ2-5; size: few; DNA: TGCAGCGTTGAAGCTCCCCTGGGGCCAGAGACCCAGTACTTC; CDR3: CSVEAPLGPETQYF
D: NA; V: TRBV27; J: TRBJ2-1; size: few; DNA: TGTGCCAGCAGCACGCCCACCCGGTCGGCGTCGAGGGAGCAGTTCTTC; CDR3: CASSTPTRSASREQFF
D: TRBD1; V: TRBV7-3; J: TRBJ2-5; size: few; DNA: TGTGCCAGCAGCTTAGACAGGGGGTCAGAGACCCAGTACTTC; CDR3: CASSLDRGSETQYF
D: NA; V: TRBV6-2/TRBV6-3; J: TRBJ1-5; size: NA; DNA: TGTGCCAGCAGTTACTCCGGTCCTAATCAGCCCCAGCATTTT; CDR3: CASSYSGPNQPQHF
D: TRBD1; V: TRBV20-1; J: TRBJ1-5; size: many; DNA: TGCAGTGCCAAGACAGGGAATCAGCCCCAGCATTTT; CDR3: CSAKTGNQPQHF
D: NA; V: TRBV20-1; J: TRBJ2-1; size: few; DNA: TGCAGTGCTAGACCCGCGGGACATAGCTCCTACAATGAGCAGTTCTTC; CDR3: CSARPAGHSSYNEQFF
D: TRBD2; V: TRBV7-3; J: TRBJ2-3; size: NA; DNA: TGTGCCAGCAGCCCCGGTGCGGGGGTTTCAGATACGCAGTATTTT; CDR3: CASSPGAGVSDTQYF
D: TRBD1; V: TRBV28; J: TRBJ1-1; size: many; DNA: TGTGCCAGCAGTCACAGGGACAGGGGGATTCGGGCTTTCTTT; CDR3: CASSHRDRGIRAFF
D: NA; V: TRBV6-4; J: TRBJ1-1; size: NA; DNA: TGTGCCAGCAGTGATCTAGGTGGGGAAGCTTTCTTT; CDR3: CASSDLGGEAFF
D: NA; V: TRBV15; J: TRBJ1-5; size: NA; DNA: TGTGCCACCAGTTTGAGCCTGGGAAGGGAGGGTCAGCCCCAGCATTTT; CDR3: CATSLSLGREGQPQHF
D: NA; V: TRBV2; J: TRBJ2-5; size: few; DNA: TGTGCCAGCAGTGAGAGAAGGGAGACCCAGTACTTC; CDR3: CASSERRETQYF
D: NA; V: TRBV7-3; J: TRBJ2-1; size: NA; DNA: TGTGCCAGCAGCTTAACCGCCGACAATGAGCAGTTCTTC; CDR3: CASSLTADNEQFF
D: NA; V: TRBV21-1; J: TRBJ1-5; size: NA; DNA: TGTGCCAGCAGCTACAATCAGCCCCAGGATTTT; CDR3: CASSYNQPQDF